The sequence of this T cell receptor beta chain was determined in a study of T cell changes during pregnancy in multiple sclerosis. The CDR3 has 14 residues. The V gene lost 6 bases and the J gene lost 1 base, with 12 bases spanning the gap. Germline CDR1 reads MNHEY; CDR2 reads SVGAGI. Libraries were prepared by immunoSEQ multiplex PCR; TCRdb keeps only in-frame clonotypes and omits some of them. The table shows around 34,000 clones, with around 93% occurring only once. This receptor was taken from a female donor with multiple sclerosis, enrolled in a pregnancy study. The V call is TRBV6-5, the J call TRBJ1-1; D is ambiguous. The sequenced sample was CD4+ T cells from peripheral blood mononuclear cells, obtained in the second trimester of pregnancy. CDR3 sequence (DNA): TGTGCCAGCAGCCGAGACATAGAGAACACTGAAGCTTTCTTT. Its translation is CASSRDIENTEAFF.